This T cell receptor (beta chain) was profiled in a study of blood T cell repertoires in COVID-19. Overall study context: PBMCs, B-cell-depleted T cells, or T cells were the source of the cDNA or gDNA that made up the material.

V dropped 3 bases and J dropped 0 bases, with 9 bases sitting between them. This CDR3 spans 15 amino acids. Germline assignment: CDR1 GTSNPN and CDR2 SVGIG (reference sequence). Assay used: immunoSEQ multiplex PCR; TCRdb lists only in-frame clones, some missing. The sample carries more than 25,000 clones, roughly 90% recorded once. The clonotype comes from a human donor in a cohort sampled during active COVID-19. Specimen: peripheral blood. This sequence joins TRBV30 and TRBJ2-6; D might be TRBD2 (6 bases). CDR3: CAWRRRGSGANVLTF. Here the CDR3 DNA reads TGTGCCTGGAGGCGGCGGGGCTCTGGGGCCAACGTCCTGACTTTC.